This T cell receptor (beta chain) came from a study of post-analysis software for immune sequencing data. Looking at the study overall: Disease courses included relapsing-remitting, secondary progressive and progressive-relapsing multiple sclerosis. Whole-study findings and limits: Clustering by F measure revealed strong co-clustering among samples prepared together in one batch. Five or six TRBV segments appeared more often in patients than in controls, and TRBV5-6, TRBV5-1 and TRBV20-1 were among these. The study found significantly lower normalized Chao1 diversity in multiple sclerosis patients than in controls.

Of note for this clonotype: Its antigen is unidentified.

Germline V gene sequence: CDR1 MGHRA, CDR2 YSYEKL. This CDR3 is 14 amino acids long. Germline trimming cut 4 bases from V and 6 bases from J; bases unmatched to any gene: 4. Included in the TCR beta cDNA libraries were unique molecular identifiers. TCRdb recomputed calls from the PCR reads with MiXCR, one row per CDR3 protein. The table records about 620,000 distinct CDR3 sequences, roughly 47% of them present only once. Sequencing was performed on blood. This TCR derives from a girl between 5 and 17 years old with multiple sclerosis. This chain uses TRBV4-1 with TRBJ2-1; TRBD2 aligns across 9 bases. CDR3 bases: TGCGCCAGCAGCCGCGGACTAGCGCTCAATGAGCAGTTCTTC. It translates to CASSRGLALNEQFF.